Presented here are 18 T cell receptor beta chains from one specimen sequenced in a study of CD8 T cells in ankylosing spondylitis (dated by TCRdb to the late 2010s). The library came from 5' RACE. Instrument used: Illumina HiSeq 2500. TCRdb trimmed the raw reads at Q25, called clones with MiXCR and kept productive beta chains. Records with the same CDR3 protein are collapsed into one entry carrying the most frequent genes and DNA. The sample table records 200,000 to 250,000 distinct CDR3 sequences; more than 25% of these occur just once. The top ten constitute less than 8.5% of the sample. Sequencing input: blood, either unsorted or a sorted T cell fraction (not recorded which). These receptors all stem from a male donor with ankylosing spondylitis or in good health (not recorded which).

The genes are TRBV7-2 and TRBJ2-3; TRBD1 or TRBD2 may be the D gene (5 bases each). The length of the CDR3 is 16 residues. Trimming left V 2 bases short and J 0 bases short, with 12 bases between. The germline V gene has CDR1 SGHTA and CDR2 FQGNSA. CDR3 amino acids: CASSLRGGSSTDTQYF. The CDR3 bases are TGTGCCAGCAGCTTAAGGGGCGGGTCTAGCACAGATACGCAGTATTTT.

This clonotype has at least ten counts. The chain is built from TRBV20-1 and TRBJ2-5; D tentatively fits TRBD1 or TRBD2 (6 bases each). The V end lost 1 base, the J end lost 5 bases, and 17 bases lay between the germline ends. Looked up from germline, CDR1 is DFQATT and CDR2 is SNEGSKA (reference sequence). The CDR3 totals 15 residues. CDR3 amino acids: CSARAPQGGGETQYF. CDR3 coding DNA: TGCAGTGCTAGAGCCCCCCAAGGAGGGGGGGAGACCCAGTACTTC.

The CDR3: CASRTARVDTEAFF. The CDR3 nucleotides are TGCGCCAGCAGAACGGCCAGGGTGGACACTGAAGCTTTCTTT. The gene calls are TRBV5-1 and TRBJ1-1; D may be TRBD1 (5 bases). V lost 5 bases and J lost 3, with 14 bases in between. Germline V gene data show CDR1 as SGHRS and CDR2 as YFSETQ. The CDR3 runs 14 residues.

This clonotype turned up a few times. V usage is TRBV20-1 and J usage is TRBJ2-1; 9 nucleotides align to TRBD2. CDR1 is DFQATT, CDR2 SNEGSKA, per germline (reference sequence). V trimming: 1 base; J trimming: 6 bases; junction bases outside the gene matches: 10. The CDR3 totals 16 residues. The CDR3 region has the DNA TGCAGTGCTAGAGGGGCTAGCGGGAATGGGGGCAATGAGCAGTTCTTC. Protein sequence: CSARGASGNGGNEQFF.

The V call is TRBV10-3, the J call TRBJ2-7; 7 nucleotides line up with TRBD1. V lost 3 bases, J lost 6 bases, and 5 bases stayed unmatched. The CDR3 covers 13 residues. Germline values: CDR1 ENHRY, CDR2 SYGVKD. CDR3 bases: TGTGCCATCAGTGACCGAGACAGGGCCGAGCAGTACTTC. Its translation is CAISDRDRAEQYF.

This chain uses TRBV6-1 with TRBJ1-6; D may be TRBD1 (6 bases). Between the trimmed V and J ends, which lost 5 bases and 4 bases, there was a span of 12 bases. The CDR3 has 15 residues. Per germline, CDR1 MNHNS and CDR2 SASEGT. The CDR3 nucleotides are TGTGCCAGCAGTATTAGGACAGCTTATAATTCACCCCTCCACTTT. The encoded protein is CASSIRTAYNSPLHF.

The chain employs TRBV7-2 and TRBJ1-2; unclear D gene. Trimming removed 2 bases at V and 2 bases at J, with 9 bases between. Germline loops: CDR1 SGHTA, CDR2 FQGNSA. The CDR3 contains 14 residues. CDR3 nucleotide sequence: TGTGCCAGCAGCTTACGACCGGAGAACTATGGCTACACCTTC. Its protein product is CASSLRPENYGYTF. The full variable domain, completed using reference TRBV7-2 and TRBJ1-2, is GAGVSQSPSNKVTEKGKDVELRCDPISGHTALYWYRQSLGQGLEFLIYFQGNSAPDKSGLPSDRFSAERTGGSVSTLTIQRTQQEDSAVYLCASSLRPENYGYTFGSGTRLTVV.

This clonotype was detected many times. This chain connects TRBV29-1 to TRBJ2-7, with 11 positions matching TRBD1. Losses at the gene ends were 7 bases for V and 7 bases for J; bases not matched to a gene: 9. The CDR3 has 13 amino acids. Germline V gives CDR1 SQVTM, CDR2 ANQGSEA. CDR3 sequence reads: CSAKGQGVGEQYF. The CDR3 nucleotides are TGCAGCGCCAAGGGACAGGGGGTAGGTGAGCAGTACTTC.

The chain recombines TRBV20-1 with TRBJ2-1, with 10 bases lining up with TRBD2. Germline V gene data show CDR1 as DFQATT and CDR2 as SNEGSKA (reference sequence). The CDR3 consists of 13 residues. V was pared by 2 bases and J by 12 bases, with 7 bases of the junction left unmatched. The CDR3 loop reads CSARTSGRALQFF. CDR3 nucleotides: TGCAGTGCTAGAACGAGCGGGAGGGCCCTGCAGTTCTTC.

This clonotype has a count of ten or more. V and J are TRBV2 and TRBJ2-2, with D perhaps TRBD2 (6 bases). Between the trimmed V and J ends, which lost 8 bases and 2 bases, there was a span of 15 bases. CDR1 is SNHLY, CDR2 FYNNEI, per germline. This CDR3 is built from 15 residues. This CDR3 reads CASGGAGRNTGELFF. The DNA for the CDR3 is TGTGCCAGCGGAGGGGCAGGTAGAAACACCGGGGAGCTGTTTTTT.

This clonotype was seen more than once but under ten times. The rearrangement uses TRBV6-1 and TRBJ1-2, with 8 bases that match TRBD1. This CDR3 has 15 residues. Germline CDR1 and CDR2: MNHNS and SASEGT. J gave up 4 bases and V 7 bases, and 11 bases lay outside the gene matches. The CDR3 protein is CASNINAGGGYGYTF. DNA for the CDR3: TGTGCCAGCAATATAAACGCAGGGGGCGGCTATGGCTACACCTTC.

The rearrangement uses TRBV20-1 and TRBJ2-3; weak D call: TRBD2 (6 bases). The CDR3 loop spans 15 amino acids. CDR1 is DFQATT and CDR2 is SNEGSKA in the germline V gene (reference sequence). The V and J ends lost 0 bases and 3 bases respectively, with 13 bases between them. CDR3 in amino acids: CSARDVTSRTDTQYF. The CDR3 DNA is TGCAGTGCTAGAGATGTCACTAGCAGGACAGATACGCAGTATTTT.

This clonotype has at least ten counts. The chain is built from TRBV6-6 and TRBJ2-1, with 7 bases fitting TRBD2. The CDR3 runs 12 residues. V shed 4 bases and J 8 bases; nucleotides not matched to a gene: 2. The V gene's germline CDR1 is MNHNY and CDR2 SVGAGI (reference sequence). CDR3 bases: TGTGCCAGCAGTTCGGGGGGTGATGAGCAGTTCTTC. It is translated as CASSSGGDEQFF.

The chain joins TRBV7-3 to TRBJ2-1, with D perhaps matching TRBD1 or TRBD2 (5 bases each). CDR3 length: 14 amino acids. V was cut by 8 bases and J by 8 bases, with 19 bases left in between. Per the germline V gene, CDR1 is SGHTA and CDR2 is FQGTGA. CDR3 residues: CASAQDRWTHEQFF. For the CDR3, the DNA is TGTGCCAGCGCACAGGACCGTTGGACTCATGAGCAGTTCTTC.

This clonotype was observed at least ten times. This rearrangement joins TRBV12-5 to TRBJ1-1; possible D gene TRBD1, 6 bases. Germline V CDR1 and CDR2: LGHNT, FRNRAP. There are 16 residues in the CDR3. Trimming pared 0 bases from V and 1 base from J, leaving 12 bases between. In nucleotides, the CDR3 is TGTGCTAGTGGTTTGGTAGTGGGGACAAGGAACACTGAAGCTTTCTTT. Amino acid sequence: CASGLVVGTRNTEAFF.

On this clonotype itself: A clone one base away is much larger, so this may be a read error. The chain is built from TRBV12-3 or TRBV12-4 and TRBJ1-2; 8 bases line up with TRBD1. The CDR3 consists of 14 residues. CDR3 region: CASSFEDRAHGYAF. DNA for the CDR3: TGTGCCAGCAGTTTCGAGGACAGGGCTCATGGCTACGCCTTC.

This clonotype has ten or more counts. The chain combines TRBV7-2 with TRBJ2-2; the match to TRBD2 covers 10 bases. V lost 5 bases to trimming and J lost 2 bases; unmatched junction nucleotides: 5. The CDR3 has 16 amino acids. Per germline, CDR1 SGHTA and CDR2 FQGNSA. The CDR3 region is CASSRTSGANTGELFF. CDR3 in DNA: TGTGCCAGCAGCCGGACTAGCGGTGCTAACACCGGGGAGCTGTTTTTT.

This clonotype has a count of ten or more. The chain employs TRBV5-1 and TRBJ2-3; no definite D call. CDR1 and CDR2 (germline): SGHRS, YFSETQ. The V gene lost 2 bases and the J gene lost 3 bases, with 10 bases spanning the gap. The CDR3 runs 14 residues. The CDR3 here is CASSLQMQTDTQYF. The CDR3 nucleotides are TGCGCCAGCAGCTTACAGATGCAGACAGATACGCAGTATTTT.